The TCR beta chain under discussion was sequenced for a study of a mutant IDH1 vaccine in newly diagnosed glioma. In the study overall: Sex distribution of treated patients was about 60% male and about 40% female; mean age was 40.4 years.

Deletions cut 7 bases from V and 2 bases from J, with 16 bases between. The CDR3 is made up of 15 amino acids. Germline V gene lookup returns CDR1 SNHLY and CDR2 FYNNEI. In regard to this clone: Antigen: not known.

Documented time point: week 47, end of study. With topical imiquimod, each dose of the vaccine consisted of 300 ug of mutant IDH1 20-mer peptide. The repertoire was sequenced with immunoSEQ multiplex PCR; TCRdb's copy has only in-frame clones and lacks some. The sample consists of tens of thousands of clones, roughly 84% of them appearing once. The material sequenced was PBMCs, taken from a glioma patient whose treatment included an IDH1 peptide vaccine. The chain uses TRBV2 and TRBJ2-3; weak D call: TRBD2 (5 bases). The receptor was isolated from a woman aged 25-40 years with glioma. Some clones in this sample may be carry-over from other donors' samples. The CDR3 DNA reads TGTGCCAGCAAGCGGTGGGCGGGCTACACAGATACGCAGTATTTT. This sequence encodes CASKRWAGYTDTQYF.